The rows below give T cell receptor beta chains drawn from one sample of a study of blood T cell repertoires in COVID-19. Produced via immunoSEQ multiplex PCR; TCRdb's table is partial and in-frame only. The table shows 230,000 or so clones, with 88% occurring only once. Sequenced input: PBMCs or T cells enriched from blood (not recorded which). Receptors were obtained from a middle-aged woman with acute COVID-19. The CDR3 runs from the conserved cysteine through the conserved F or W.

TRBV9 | CASSLDGTGYGYTF
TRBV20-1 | CSASTPPGQGGEQYF
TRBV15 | CATSPRAWTSVNEQFF
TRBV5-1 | CASRDSRGYTEAFF
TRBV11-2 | CASSPMRGNYGYTF
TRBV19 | CASIGSSGNTIYF
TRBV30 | CARTGSSGNTIYF
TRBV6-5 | CASSYSAEYTEAFF
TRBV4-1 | CASSQEGDRLQKPQHF
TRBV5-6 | CASSLGLALTDTQYF
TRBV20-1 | CSASAGVGQPQHF
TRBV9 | CASSSLLSGNTIYF
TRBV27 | CASRSSGGHVGYTF
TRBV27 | CASRPQGAGNTIYF
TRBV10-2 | CASRVRDRGQETQYF
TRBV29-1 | CSVGLTTDTQYF
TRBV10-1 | CASSSGYNEQFF
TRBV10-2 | CASSDNRGYGYTF
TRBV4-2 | CASSQDRSLLHNEQFF
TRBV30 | CAWSRGSGNTIYF
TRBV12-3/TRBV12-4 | CASSLVLKGGYTF
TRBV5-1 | CASSLGSGVGQETQYF
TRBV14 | CASSQETSPADTQYF
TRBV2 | CASRRAPLDTQYF
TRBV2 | CASAAESFGGYTF
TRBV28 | CASSKRQGAINIQYF
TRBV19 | CASMSGQGFNEQYF
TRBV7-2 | CASSHPGTNTEAFF
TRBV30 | CAWSRGSYEQYF
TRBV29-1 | CSVRVPQGAYTEAFF
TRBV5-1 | CASSSGAGGASGYTF
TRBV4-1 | CASSQEGPGLVRETQYF
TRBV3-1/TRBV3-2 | CASSQKGDRFEKLFF
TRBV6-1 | CASSDGGWGRYQPQHF
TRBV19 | CASSRGLAGVSDTQYF
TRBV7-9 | CASSLRDNEQFF
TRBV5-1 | CASSNRVATEAFF
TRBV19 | CASSPRDRETFF
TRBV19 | CASRAGRTGNQPQHF
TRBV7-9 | CASSFTQGSPLHF
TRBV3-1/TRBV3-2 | CASSADRVGGYTF
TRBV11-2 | CASSLTGGWTDTQYF
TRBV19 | CASKVQGLNQPQHF
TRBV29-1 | CSVSGTSGRTDTQYF
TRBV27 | CASSLYPGAGFTSPLHF
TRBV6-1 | CASREGGRNNEKLFF
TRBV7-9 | CASSSGGNQPQHF
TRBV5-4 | CASSRGGQLHGYTF
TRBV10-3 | CAIREGTGPTGELFF
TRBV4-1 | CASSQDTVSGELFF
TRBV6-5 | CASSRDSNSNQPQHF
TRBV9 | CASSARQSLSGNTIYF
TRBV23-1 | CASSQSIQGAKYGYTF
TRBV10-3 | CATRGDMNTEAFF
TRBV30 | CAWDKTGTDTQYF
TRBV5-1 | CASRGGSLNTGELFF
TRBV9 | CASSVEGDSSYNSPLHF
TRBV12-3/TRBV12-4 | CASSLADSYGYTF
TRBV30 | CAWSPGQAYQPQHF
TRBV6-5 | CASSRDGGNQPQHF